The present TCR beta chain was sequenced within a study of shared clonotypes between healthy human individuals. Naive CD8 cells lacked CD45RO, underwent positive selection for CCR7 and left out terminally differentiated effector memory CD45RA+ cells. Across several immunoSEQ plates, the genomic DNA of each subset was split evenly. It was 200 ng DNA, 30,000 or so T cell genomes, that sorted-subset replicate PCRs used. The protocol was immunoSEQ multiplex PCR, while the TCRdb copy is restricted to in-frame clones and leaves out a portion. This sample carries some 2,100,000 clones, approximately 94% of them seen once, and the ten largest clones take more than 1.5%. Trimming cost V 0 bases and J 4 bases; bases outside gene matches: 3. Germline assignment: CDR1 LNHNV and CDR2 YYDKDF (reference sequence). The CDR3 runs 16 residues. Points on this clone: As yet, its antigen is unknown.

Study-wide results and caveats: The rarefaction results pointed to incomplete sorted-subset sequencing despite large depth. Unshared clonotypes carried lower generation probabilities than those common to all four donors.

This sequence originates from a man in his late teens or twenties in good health. Some clones in this sample may be carry-over from other donors' samples. The specimen was naive CD8+ T cells from PBMCs. This chain uses TRBV15 with TRBJ1-2, with TRBD1 identical over 12 bases. The CDR3 DNA follows: TGTGCCACCAGCAGAGACGGGACAGGGGGCACCTATGGCTACACCTTC. Encoded protein: CATSRDGTGGTYGYTF.